The count of the clone carrying this TCR beta chain is one. V was shortened by 4 bases and J by 2 bases, with 10 bases between the two germline ends. Germline CDR1 and CDR2: SNHLY and FYNNEI. This CDR3 is built from 14 residues. This entry is derived from a study of blood T cell repertoires in COVID-19. In the study overall: Researchers got acute and convalescent COVID-19 samples from the United States, Italy and Spain.

Sequenced by immunoSEQ multiplex PCR; TCRdb stores in-frame clones only, minus some. The sample lists about 210,000 clones; about 86% were seen once. The sample was peripheral blood. The receptor's source is a woman in her 50s with acute or convalescent COVID-19. The chain employs TRBV2 and TRBJ2-3, with unresolved D. Here the CDR3 reads CASSGRGHTDTQYF. CDR3 nucleotides: TGTGCCAGCAGTGGTCGAGGTCACACAGATACGCAGTATTTT. Together with reference TRBV2 and TRBJ2-3, the CDR3 gives the full variable domain: EPEVTQTPSHQVTQMGQEVILRCVPISNHLYFYWYRQILGQKVEFLVSFYNNEISEKSEIFDDQFSVERPDGSNFTLKIRSTKLEDSAMYFCASSGRGHTDTQYFGPGTRLTVL.